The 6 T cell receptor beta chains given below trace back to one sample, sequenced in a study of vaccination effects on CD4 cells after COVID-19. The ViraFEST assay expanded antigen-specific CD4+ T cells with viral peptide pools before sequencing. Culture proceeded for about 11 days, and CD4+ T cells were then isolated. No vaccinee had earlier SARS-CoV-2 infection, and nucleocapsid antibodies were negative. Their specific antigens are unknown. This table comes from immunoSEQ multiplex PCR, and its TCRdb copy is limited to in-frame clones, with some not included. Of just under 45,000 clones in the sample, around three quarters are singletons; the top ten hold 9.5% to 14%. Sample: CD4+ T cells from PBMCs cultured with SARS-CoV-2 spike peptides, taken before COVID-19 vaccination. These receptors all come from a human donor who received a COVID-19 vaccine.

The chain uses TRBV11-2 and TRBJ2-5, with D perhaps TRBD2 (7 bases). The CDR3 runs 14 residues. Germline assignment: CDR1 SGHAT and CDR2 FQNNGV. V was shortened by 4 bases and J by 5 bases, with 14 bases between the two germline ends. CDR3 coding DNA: TGTGCCAGCAGCTCCCGGGGGGCGGGGGAGACCCAGTACTTC. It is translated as CASSSRGAGETQYF.

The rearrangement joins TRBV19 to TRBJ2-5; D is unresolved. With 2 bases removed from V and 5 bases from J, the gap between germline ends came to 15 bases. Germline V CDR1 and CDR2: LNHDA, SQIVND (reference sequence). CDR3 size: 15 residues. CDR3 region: CASSITSGVQETQYF. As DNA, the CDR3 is TGTGCCAGTAGTATAACGTCAGGAGTTCAGGAGACCCAGTACTTC. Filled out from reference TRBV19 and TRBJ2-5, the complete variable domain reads DGGITQSPKYLFRKEGQNVTLSCEQNLNHDAMYWYRQDPGQGLRLIYYSQIVNDFQKGDIAEGYSVSREKKESFPLTVTSAQKNPTAFYLCASSITSGVQETQYFGPGTRLLVL.

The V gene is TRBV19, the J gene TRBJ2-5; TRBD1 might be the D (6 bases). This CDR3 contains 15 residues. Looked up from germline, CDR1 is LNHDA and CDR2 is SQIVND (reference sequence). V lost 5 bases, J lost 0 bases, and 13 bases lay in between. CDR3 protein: CASSFQGPYQETQYF. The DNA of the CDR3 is TGTGCCAGTAGTTTCCAGGGGCCGTACCAAGAGACCCAGTACTTC.

The DNA of the CDR3 is TGTGCCAGCATCGGGACGGGAAATTCACCCCTCCACTTT. It translates to CASIGTGNSPLHF. The chain couples TRBV25-1 to TRBJ1-6; D possibly corresponds to TRBD1 (5 bases). Per germline, CDR1 MGHDK and CDR2 SYGVNS. The length of the CDR3 is 13 residues. V was pared by 7 bases and J by 7 bases, with 11 bases between.

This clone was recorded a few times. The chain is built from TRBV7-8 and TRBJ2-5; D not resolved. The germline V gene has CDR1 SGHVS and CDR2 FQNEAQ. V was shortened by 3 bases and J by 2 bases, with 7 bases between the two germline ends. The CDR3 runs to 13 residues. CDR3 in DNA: TGTGCCAGCAGCTTTACTGGACAAGAGACCCAGTACTTC. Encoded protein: CASSFTGQETQYF.

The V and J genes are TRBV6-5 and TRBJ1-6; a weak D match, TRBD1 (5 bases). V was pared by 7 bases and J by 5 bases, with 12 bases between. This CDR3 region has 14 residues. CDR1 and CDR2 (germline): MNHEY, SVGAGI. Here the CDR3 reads CASTDGANNSPLHF. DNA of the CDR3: TGTGCCAGCACCGACGGGGCAAATAATTCACCCCTCCACTTT.